The 3 T cell receptor beta chains below come from one sample, sequenced in a study of beta chain features in type 1 diabetes. TCRB transcripts that were expressed got sequenced, as all of the isolated RNA had been reverse transcribed. The repertoire was sequenced with immunoSEQ multiplex PCR; TCRdb's copy has only in-frame clones and lacks some. The profile shows around 650,000 clones, roughly 12% of them singletons. Whole-study findings and limits: People with Type 1 diabetes carried modestly yet significantly shorter TCRB CDR3s in all four CD4+ subsets.

Their antigens are not known. The sample was naive CD4+ T cells from blood. These receptors came from a man aged 25 to 40 with type 1 diabetes.

This sequence joins TRBV9 and TRBJ2-7, with D unresolved. CDR1 and CDR2 (germline): SGDLS, YYNGEE. Trimming took off 8 bases at V and 2 bases at J, with 20 bases between the two ends. This CDR3 spans 15 amino acids. The CDR3 sequence: CASTRGPSPTYEQYF. DNA for the CDR3: TGTGCCAGTACGAGAGGTCCGTCACCCACCTACGAGCAGTACTTC.

The chain recombines TRBV5-1 with TRBJ2-3; D is uncertain. The CDR3 has 14 amino acids. With 3 bases removed from V and 0 bases from J, the gap between germline ends came to 8 bases. Germline V gene sequence: CDR1 SGHRS, CDR2 YFSETQ. The CDR3: CASSWSTSTDTQYF. In DNA form, the CDR3 reads TGCGCCAGCAGCTGGTCAACTAGCACAGATACGCAGTATTTT.

This clone has just a few counts. V is TRBV30 and J is TRBJ1-5; a weak D match, TRBD1 (5 bases). CDR1 and CDR2 from the germline V gene are GTSNPN and SVGIG (reference sequence). V shed 2 bases and J shed 6 bases, with 14 bases lying between them. The CDR3 sequence is 14 residues long. CDR3 DNA sequence: TGTGCCTGGAGTCCAGGAGGGGCCGGTCAGCCCCAGCATTTT. It yields the protein CAWSPGGAGQPQHF.